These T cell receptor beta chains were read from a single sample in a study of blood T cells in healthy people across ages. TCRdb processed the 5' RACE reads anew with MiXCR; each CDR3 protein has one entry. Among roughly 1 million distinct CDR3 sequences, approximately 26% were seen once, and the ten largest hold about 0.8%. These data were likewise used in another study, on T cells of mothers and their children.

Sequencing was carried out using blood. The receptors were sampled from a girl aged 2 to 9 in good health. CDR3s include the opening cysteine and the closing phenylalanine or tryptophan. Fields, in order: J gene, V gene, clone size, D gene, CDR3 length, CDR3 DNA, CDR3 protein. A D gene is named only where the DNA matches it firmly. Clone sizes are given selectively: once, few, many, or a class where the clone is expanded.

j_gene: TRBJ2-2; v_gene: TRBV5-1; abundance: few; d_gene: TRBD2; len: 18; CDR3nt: TGCGCCAGCAGCCCCGAGTGGGAGGGCGCTGTAGGCACCGGGGAGCTGTTTTTT; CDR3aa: CASSPEWEGAVGTGELFF
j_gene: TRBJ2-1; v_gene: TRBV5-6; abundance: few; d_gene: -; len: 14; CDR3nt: TGTGCCAGCAGCTTGGAGGGGCCATGGGATGAGCAGTTCTTC; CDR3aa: CASSLEGPWDEQFF
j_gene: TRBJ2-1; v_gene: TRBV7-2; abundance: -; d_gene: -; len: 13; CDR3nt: TGTGCCAGCACCCTACCTCGCTACAATGAGCAGTTCTTC; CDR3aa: CASTLPRYNEQFF
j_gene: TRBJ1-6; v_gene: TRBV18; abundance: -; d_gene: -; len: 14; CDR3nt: TGTGCCAGCTCCCCGGGCCGAAACAATTCACCCCTCCACTTT; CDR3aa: CASSPGRNNSPLHF
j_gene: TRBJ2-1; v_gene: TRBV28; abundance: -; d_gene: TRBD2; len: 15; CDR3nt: TGTGCCAGCAGTTTATCACTAGCGGTCTTTAATGAGCAGTTCTTC; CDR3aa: CASSLSLAVFNEQFF
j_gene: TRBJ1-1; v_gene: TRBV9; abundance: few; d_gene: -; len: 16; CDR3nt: TGTGCCAGCAGCGTAGCCATCCTGGGCAGCCTCACTGAAGCTTTCTTT; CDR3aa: CASSVAILGSLTEAFF
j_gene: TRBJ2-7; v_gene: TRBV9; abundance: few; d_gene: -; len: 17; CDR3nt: TGTGCCAGCAGCGTTGGAGACGGGGGCCCGTTCGTCGACGAGCAGTACTTC; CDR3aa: CASSVGDGGPFVDEQYF
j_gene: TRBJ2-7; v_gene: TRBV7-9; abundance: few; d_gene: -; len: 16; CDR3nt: TGTGCCAGCAGCGAAGCCTTGGGACTCCGCTCCTACGAGCAGTACTTC; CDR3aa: CASSEALGLRSYEQYF
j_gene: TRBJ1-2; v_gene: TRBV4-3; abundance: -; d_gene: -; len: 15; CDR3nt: TGCGCCAGCAGCCAAGAAGAGGCCTCGGGCTATGGCTACACCTTC; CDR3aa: CASSQEEASGYGYTF
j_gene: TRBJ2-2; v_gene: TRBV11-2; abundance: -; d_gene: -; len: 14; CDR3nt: TGTGCCAGCACCAATGTAGGAGGAGTCGGGGAGCTGTTTTTT; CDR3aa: CASTNVGGVGELFF
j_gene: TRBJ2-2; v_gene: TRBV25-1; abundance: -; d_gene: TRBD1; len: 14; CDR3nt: TGTGCCAGCTCCCTCGACAGGGACACCGGGGAGCTGTTTTTT; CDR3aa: CASSLDRDTGELFF
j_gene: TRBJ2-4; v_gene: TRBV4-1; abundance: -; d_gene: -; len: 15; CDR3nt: TGCGCCAGCAGCCAAGTTAGCGAAGGCAAAAACATTCAGTACTTC; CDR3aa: CASSQVSEGKNIQYF
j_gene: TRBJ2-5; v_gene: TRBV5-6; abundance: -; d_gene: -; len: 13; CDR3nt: TGTGCCAGCAGCTTCAGAAGCTCCGAGACCCAGTACTTC; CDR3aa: CASSFRSSETQYF
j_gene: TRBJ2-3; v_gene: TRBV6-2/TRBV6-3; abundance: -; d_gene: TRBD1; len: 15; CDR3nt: TGTGCCAGCAGAGCCGGGACAGGGATCACAGATACGCAGTATTTT; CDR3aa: CASRAGTGITDTQYF
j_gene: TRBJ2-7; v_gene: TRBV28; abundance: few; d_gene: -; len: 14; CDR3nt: TGTGCCAGCAGCCGACCGGGAGAGGGCTACGAGCAGTACTTC; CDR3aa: CASSRPGEGYEQYF
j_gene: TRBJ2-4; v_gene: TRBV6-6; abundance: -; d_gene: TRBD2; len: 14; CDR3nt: TGTGCCAGCGGGGGCGGGGGGGCCAAAAACATTCAGTACTTC; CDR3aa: CASGGGGAKNIQYF
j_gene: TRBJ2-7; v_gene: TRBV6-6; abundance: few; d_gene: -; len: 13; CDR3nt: TGTGCCAGCACAGGGTTCCAAGCCTACGAGCAGTACTTC; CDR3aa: CASTGFQAYEQYF
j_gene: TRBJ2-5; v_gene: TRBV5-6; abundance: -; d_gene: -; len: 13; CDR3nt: TGTGCCAGCAGCTTGGCTGCAGAGGGGGGCCAGTACTTC; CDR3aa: CASSLAAEGGQYF
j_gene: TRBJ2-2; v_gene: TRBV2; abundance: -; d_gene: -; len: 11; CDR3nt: TGTGCCAGCGGCCTAGCCGGGGAGCTGTTTTTT; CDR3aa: CASGLAGELFF
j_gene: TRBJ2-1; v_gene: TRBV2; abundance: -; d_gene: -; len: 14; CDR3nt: TGTGCCAGCAGTGAACTCGCACAGGGCTATGAGCAGTTCTTC; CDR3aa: CASSELAQGYEQFF
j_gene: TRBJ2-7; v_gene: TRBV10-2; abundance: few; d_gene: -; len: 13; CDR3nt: TGCGCCAGCAGTGCGACAGCTGCCTACGAGCAGTACTTC; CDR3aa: CASSATAAYEQYF
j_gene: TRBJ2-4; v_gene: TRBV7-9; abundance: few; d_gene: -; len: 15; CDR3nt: TGTGCCAGCAGCTTAGCGTCGGAGTCCAAAAACATTCAGTACTTC; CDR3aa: CASSLASESKNIQYF
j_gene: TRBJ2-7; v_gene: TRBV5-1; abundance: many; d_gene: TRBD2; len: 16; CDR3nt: TGCGCCAGCAGCTTGGACCCCCCCGGGGAGGGGAACGAGCAGTACTTC; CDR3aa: CASSLDPPGEGNEQYF
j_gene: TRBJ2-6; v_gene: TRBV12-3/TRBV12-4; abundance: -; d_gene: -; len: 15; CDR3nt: TGTGCCAGCAGACCCGACGGGGCTGGGGCCAACGTCCTGACTTTC; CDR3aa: CASRPDGAGANVLTF
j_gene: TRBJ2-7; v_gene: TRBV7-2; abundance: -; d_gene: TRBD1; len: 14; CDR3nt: TGTGCCAGCAGCTTCGACAGGGGGCTGGACGAGCAGTACTTC; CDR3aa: CASSFDRGLDEQYF
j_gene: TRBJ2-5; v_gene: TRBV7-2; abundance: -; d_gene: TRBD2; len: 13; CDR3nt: TGTGCCAGCAGCTTAAGCGGGACCTACGAGCAGTGCTTC; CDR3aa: CASSLSGTYEQCF
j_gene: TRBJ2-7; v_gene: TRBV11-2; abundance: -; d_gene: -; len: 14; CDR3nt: TGTGCCAGCAGCTTGGGACACCGGTTCTACGAGCAGTACTTC; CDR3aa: CASSLGHRFYEQYF
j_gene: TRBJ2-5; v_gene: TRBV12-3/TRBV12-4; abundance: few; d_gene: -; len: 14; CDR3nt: TGTGCCAGCAGACCAATGGGGGCTACAGAGACCCAGTACTTC; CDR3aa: CASRPMGATETQYF
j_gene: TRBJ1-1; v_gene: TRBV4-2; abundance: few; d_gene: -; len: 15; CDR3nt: TGTGCCAGCAGCCAAGTTGAACGGGGAGGGACTGAAGCTTTCTTT; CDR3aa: CASSQVERGGTEAFF
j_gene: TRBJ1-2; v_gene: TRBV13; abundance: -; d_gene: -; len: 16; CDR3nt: TGTGCCAGTACTAGTCCGCCGAGAGGGAGCGCCGCCGGCTACACCTTC; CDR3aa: CASTSPPRGSAAGYTF
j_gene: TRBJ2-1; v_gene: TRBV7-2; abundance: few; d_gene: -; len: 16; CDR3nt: TGTGCCAGCAGCTTTTTCTGGGGGTTAACCTACAATGAGCAGTTCTTC; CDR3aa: CASSFFWGLTYNEQFF
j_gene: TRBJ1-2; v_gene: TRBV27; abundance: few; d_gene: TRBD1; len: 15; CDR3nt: TGTGCCAGCAGTCCTGACAGGGGCGGCATCTATGGCTACACCTTC; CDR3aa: CASSPDRGGIYGYTF
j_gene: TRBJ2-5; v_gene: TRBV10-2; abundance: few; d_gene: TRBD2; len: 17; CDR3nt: TGCGCCAGCACCGGGAGCGCGCTGCTAGCGGCACAAGAGACCCAGTACTTC; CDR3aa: CASTGSALLAAQETQYF
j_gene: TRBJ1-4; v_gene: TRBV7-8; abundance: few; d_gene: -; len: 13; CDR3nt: TGTGCCAGCAGCTTATTTGGCTCCGAAAAACTGTTTTTT; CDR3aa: CASSLFGSEKLFF
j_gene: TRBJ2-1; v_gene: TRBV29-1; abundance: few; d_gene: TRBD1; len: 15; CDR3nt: TGCAGCGTTGTAGGCAGACAGGGAGTGACAAATGAGCAGTTCTTC; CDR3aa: CSVVGRQGVTNEQFF
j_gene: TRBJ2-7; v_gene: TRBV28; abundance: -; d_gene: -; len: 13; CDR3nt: TGTGCCTCCGGGGAGGGGGAGCTCTACGAGCAGTACTTC; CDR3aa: CASGEGELYEQYF
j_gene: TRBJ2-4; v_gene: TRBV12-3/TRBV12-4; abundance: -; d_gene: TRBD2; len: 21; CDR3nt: TGTGCCAGCAGTTTAAACCCTTTGGGACTAGCGGGAGGGAGGGCCAAAAACATTCAGTACTTC; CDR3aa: CASSLNPLGLAGGRAKNIQYF
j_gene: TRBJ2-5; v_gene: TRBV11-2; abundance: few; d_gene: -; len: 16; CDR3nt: TGTGCCAGCAGCCTCTCGATGAGAGGCACCAGGGAGACCCAGTACTTC; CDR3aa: CASSLSMRGTRETQYF
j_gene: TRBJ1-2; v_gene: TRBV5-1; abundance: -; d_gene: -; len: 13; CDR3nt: TGCGCCAGCAGCTTGGGGGTCGTCTATGGCTACACCTTC; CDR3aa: CASSLGVVYGYTF
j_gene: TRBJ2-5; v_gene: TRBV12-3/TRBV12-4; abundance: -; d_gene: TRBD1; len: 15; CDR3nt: TGTGCCAGCAGCCACCCACAGGGGGCCCGGGAGACCCAGTACTTC; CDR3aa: CASSHPQGARETQYF
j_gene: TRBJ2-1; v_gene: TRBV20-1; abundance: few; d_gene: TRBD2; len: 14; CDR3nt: TGCAGTGCTAGCGGGGGGGGTGATTTGGATGAGCAGTTCTTC; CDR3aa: CSASGGGDLDEQFF
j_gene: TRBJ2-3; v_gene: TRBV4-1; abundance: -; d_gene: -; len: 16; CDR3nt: TGCGCCAGCAGCCAAGTTTGGGGCGGGAGCACAGATACGCAGTATTTT; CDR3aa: CASSQVWGGSTDTQYF
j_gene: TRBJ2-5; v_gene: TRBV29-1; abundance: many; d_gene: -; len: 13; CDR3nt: TGCAGCGTTGTACCGGGACTCCAGGAGACCCAGTACTTC; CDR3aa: CSVVPGLQETQYF
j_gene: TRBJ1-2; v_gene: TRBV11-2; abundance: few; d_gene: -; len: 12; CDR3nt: TGTGCCAGCAGGATGGGGGACTATGGCTACACCTTC; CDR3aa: CASRMGDYGYTF
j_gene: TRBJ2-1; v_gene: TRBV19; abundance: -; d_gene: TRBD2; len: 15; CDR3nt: TGTGCCAGTAGTATTTCGGCTAGCGGAGCTAATGAGCAGTTCTTC; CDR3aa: CASSISASGANEQFF
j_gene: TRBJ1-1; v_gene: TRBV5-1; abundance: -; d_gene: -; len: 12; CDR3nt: TGCGCCAGCAGCTTGAACGTATCTGAAGCTTTCTTT; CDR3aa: CASSLNVSEAFF
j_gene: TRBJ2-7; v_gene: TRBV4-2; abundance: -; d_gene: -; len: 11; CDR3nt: TGTGCCAGCAGCCACGACAGCGAGCAATACTTC; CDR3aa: CASSHDSEQYF
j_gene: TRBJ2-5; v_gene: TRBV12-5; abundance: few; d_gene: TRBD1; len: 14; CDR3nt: TGTGCTAGTGCCACGACAGGGGGCGCGGAGACCCAGTACTTC; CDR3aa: CASATTGGAETQYF
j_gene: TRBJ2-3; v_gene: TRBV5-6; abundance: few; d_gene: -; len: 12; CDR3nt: TGTGCCAGCAGCCCCGGGGTGGATACGCAGTATTTT; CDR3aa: CASSPGVDTQYF
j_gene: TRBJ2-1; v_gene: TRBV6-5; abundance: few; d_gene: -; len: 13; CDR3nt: TGTGCCAGCAGTTACGTTCAGGGCAATGAGCAGTTCTTC; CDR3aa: CASSYVQGNEQFF
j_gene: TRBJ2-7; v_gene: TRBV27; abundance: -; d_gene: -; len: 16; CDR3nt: TGTGCCAGCAGTTTAGGGGCGCTATCACGGGACTACGAGCAGTACTTC; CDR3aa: CASSLGALSRDYEQYF
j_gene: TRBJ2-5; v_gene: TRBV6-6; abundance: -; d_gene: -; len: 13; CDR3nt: TGTGCCAGCAGTTACGAATTAAGGGAGACCCAGTACTTC; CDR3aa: CASSYELRETQYF
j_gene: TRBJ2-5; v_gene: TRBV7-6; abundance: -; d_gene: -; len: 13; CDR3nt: TGTGCCAGCAGCTCCCGACCCTATACAGAGGAGTACTTC; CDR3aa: CASSSRPYTEEYF
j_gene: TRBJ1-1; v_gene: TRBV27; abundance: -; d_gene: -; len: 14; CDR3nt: TGTGCCAGCAGTTTAGGGTTTGGCTACACTGAAGCTTTCTTT; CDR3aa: CASSLGFGYTEAFF
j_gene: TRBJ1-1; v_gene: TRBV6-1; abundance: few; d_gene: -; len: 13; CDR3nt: TGTGCCAGCAGTGATGGGGGGTTCGGTGAAGCTTTCTTT; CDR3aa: CASSDGGFGEAFF